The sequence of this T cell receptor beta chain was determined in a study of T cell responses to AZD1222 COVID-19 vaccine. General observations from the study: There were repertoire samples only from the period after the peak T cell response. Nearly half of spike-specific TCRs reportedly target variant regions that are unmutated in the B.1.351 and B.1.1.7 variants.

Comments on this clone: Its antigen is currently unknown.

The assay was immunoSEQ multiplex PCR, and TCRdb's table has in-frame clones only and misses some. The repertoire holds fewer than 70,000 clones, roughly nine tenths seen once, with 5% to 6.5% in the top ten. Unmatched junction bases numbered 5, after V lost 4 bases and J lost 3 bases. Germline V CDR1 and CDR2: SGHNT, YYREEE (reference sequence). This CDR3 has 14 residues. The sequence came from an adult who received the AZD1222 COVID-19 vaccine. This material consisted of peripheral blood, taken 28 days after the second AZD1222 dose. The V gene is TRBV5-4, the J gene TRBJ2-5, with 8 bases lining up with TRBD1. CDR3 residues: CASSPGQVEETQYF. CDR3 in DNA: TGTGCCAGCAGCCCGGGACAGGTCGAAGAGACCCAGTACTTC.